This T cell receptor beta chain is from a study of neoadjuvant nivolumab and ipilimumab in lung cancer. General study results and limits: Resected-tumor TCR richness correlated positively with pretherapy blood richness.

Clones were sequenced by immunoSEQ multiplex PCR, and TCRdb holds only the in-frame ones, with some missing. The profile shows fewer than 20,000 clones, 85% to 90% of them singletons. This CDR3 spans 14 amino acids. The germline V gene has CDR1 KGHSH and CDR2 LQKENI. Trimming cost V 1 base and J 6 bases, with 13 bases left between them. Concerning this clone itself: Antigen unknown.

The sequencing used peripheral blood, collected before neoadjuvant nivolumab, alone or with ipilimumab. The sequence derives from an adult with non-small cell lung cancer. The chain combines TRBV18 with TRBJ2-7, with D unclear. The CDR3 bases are TGTGCCAGCTCACCACTTCCAGCCCCGGGCGAGCAGTACTTC. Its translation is CASSPLPAPGEQYF.